These T cell receptor beta chains were read from a single sample in a study of shared clonotypes between healthy human individuals. The data were produced by immunoSEQ multiplex PCR, yet TCRdb's version contains in-frame clones alone and is incomplete. The sample records about a million clones, about three quarters being singletons. Sequencing was done on a sample of memory CD4+ T cells sorted from blood. These receptor sequences come from a man between 18 and 29 years old in good health. Both conserved end residues are part of each CDR3. The D gene is left open where the match is weak. Not all rows give a size; the values are once, few, many and, for expanded clones, a class.

>TRBV2|-|TRBJ2-5|few
CASSYETQYF
TGTGCCAGCAGTTATGAGACCCAGTACTTC
>TRBV21-1|-|TRBJ2-7|many
CATIGTGTYEQYF
TGTGCCACTATCGGGACAGGGACATACGAGCAGTACTTC
>TRBV7-6|TRBD1|TRBJ2-1|-
CASSSRPGQGGNEQFF
TGTGCCAGCAGCTCCCGCCCGGGACAGGGTGGCAATGAGCAGTTCTTC
>TRBV5-1|-|TRBJ1-6|-
CASSWGGSNGSPLHF
TGCGCCAGCAGCTGGGGAGGGTCCAACGGTTCACCCCTCCACTTT
>TRBV4-3|-|TRBJ2-7|-
CANKRSEYYEQYF
TGCGCCAACAAGCGGAGCGAATACTACGAGCAGTACTTC
>TRBV7-2|TRBD2|TRBJ2-7|-
CASSPQPGTSRATEQYF
TGTGCCAGCAGCCCGCAGCCCGGGACTAGCCGTGCCACCGAGCAGTACTTC
>TRBV7-2|-|TRBJ1-1|-
CASRARTAYMNTEAFF
TGTGCCAGCAGAGCAAGGACAGCCTACATGAACACTGAAGCTTTCTTT
>TRBV5-1|-|TRBJ1-4|few
CASSFAGSSNEKLFF
TGCGCCAGCAGCTTCGCGGGTTCCTCTAATGAAAAACTGTTTTTT
>TRBV5-5|-|TRBJ1-1|many
CASSFTGQTEAFF
TGTGCCAGCAGCTTCACAGGGCAGACTGAAGCTTTCTTT
>TRBV5-1|-|TRBJ2-2|-
CASSPRTDTGELFF
TGCGCCAGCAGCCCCAGGACAGACACCGGGGAGCTGTTTTTT
>TRBV5-1|TRBD2|TRBJ2-6|few
CASSGVASGDSGANVLTF
TGCGCCAGCAGCGGGGTGGCTAGCGGGGACTCTGGGGCCAACGTCCTGACTTTC
>TRBV4-1|-|TRBJ2-3|-
CASSQQITDTQYF
TGCGCCAGCAGCCAGCAGATCACAGATACGCAGTATTTT
>TRBV7-6|-|TRBJ2-5|-
CASSKGAGASQETQYF
TGTGCCAGCAGCAAAGGGGCGGGGGCCTCACAAGAGACCCAGTACTTC
>TRBV5-6|-|TRBJ2-7|-
CASSLGIKGLYEQYF
TGTGCCAGCAGCTTGGGGATAAAAGGCCTCTACGAGCAGTACTTC
>TRBV21-1|-|TRBJ1-1|-
CASSSRARGGTEAFF
TGTGCCAGCAGCTCACGGGCCAGGGGCGGCACTGAAGCTTTCTTT
>TRBV5-1|TRBD2|TRBJ2-1|-
CASSLVPSGYNEQFF
TGCGCCAGCAGCTTGGTTCCTAGCGGATACAATGAGCAGTTCTTC
>TRBV16|-|TRBJ2-3|-
CASSQSPPGILGTDTQYF
TGTGCCAGCAGCCAATCACCCCCAGGAATCTTGGGCACAGATACGCAGTATTTT
>TRBV5-1|TRBD2|TRBJ2-3|-
CASSSRDYRTDTQYF
TGCGCCAGCAGCTCACGGGACTACCGCACAGATACGCAGTATTTT
>TRBV10-2|TRBD2|TRBJ2-1|many
CASSEPTGLAFYNEQFF
TGCGCCAGCAGTGAGCCAACGGGACTAGCATTTTACAATGAGCAGTTCTTC
>TRBV5-4|-|TRBJ1-1|few
CASSKENTEAFF
TGTGCCAGCAGCAAAGAGAACACTGAAGCTTTCTTT
>TRBV7-6|-|TRBJ2-3|-
CASQQGRTLSDTQYF
TGTGCCAGCCAGCAGGGTAGGACCCTTAGCGATACGCAGTATTTT
>TRBV28|TRBD1|TRBJ1-2|-
CASISRGNYGYTF
TGTGCCAGCATCTCCAGGGGGAACTATGGCTACACCTTC
>TRBV4-3|TRBD1|TRBJ1-4|-
CASSQLGTGNEKLFF
TGCGCCAGCAGCCAATTGGGGACAGGGAATGAAAAACTGTTTTTT
>TRBV27|TRBD1|TRBJ1-1|many
CASSFRQGVTEAFF
TGTGCCAGCAGTTTTCGACAGGGTGTCACTGAAGCTTTCTTT
>TRBV4-2|TRBD1|TRBJ1-5|-
CASSRETGDSNQPQHF
TGTGCCAGCAGCCGAGAGACAGGGGATAGCAATCAGCCCCAGCATTTT
>TRBV4-2|-|TRBJ1-2|-
CASSLTVGSRGYTF
TGTGCCAGCAGCCTTACGGTCGGCTCTAGGGGCTACACCTTC
>TRBV19|-|TRBJ2-7|-
CASSKARSYEQYF
TGTGCCAGTAGTAAGGCCCGGTCCTACGAGCAGTACTTC